A selection of T cell receptor beta chains follows, all from one sample in a study of Ad26.COV2.S vaccination and SARS-CoV-2 variants. Libraries were prepared by immunoSEQ multiplex PCR; TCRdb keeps only in-frame clonotypes and omits some of them. This table holds hundreds of thousands of clones, approximately 83% found once. The material was peripheral blood, obtained in a trial of Ad26.COV2.S vaccine versus placebo. The receptors here all came from a person aged 18-60 years who received the Ad26.COV2.S COVID-19 vaccine or a placebo. Both conserved end residues are part of each CDR3. Each record gives: CDR3 protein, J gene, V gene.

cdr3_aa: CASSLQPQGKKELFF
j_call: TRBJ2-2
v_call: TRBV7-3

cdr3_aa: CASSKTSGSSYNEQFF
j_call: TRBJ2-1
v_call: TRBV5-1

cdr3_aa: CASSGQGRRNTEAFF
j_call: TRBJ1-1
v_call: TRBV5-6

cdr3_aa: CASSHRVNTEAFF
j_call: TRBJ1-1
v_call: TRBV28

cdr3_aa: CASSDPALAKNIQYF
j_call: TRBJ2-4
v_call: TRBV6-6

cdr3_aa: CASSPRREWVKNIQYF
j_call: TRBJ2-4
v_call: TRBV3-1/TRBV3-2

cdr3_aa: CASSYDREKLFF
j_call: TRBJ1-4
v_call: TRBV6-5

cdr3_aa: CASSLIGAGTDTQYF
j_call: TRBJ2-3
v_call: TRBV7-3

cdr3_aa: CASILNQGAGNEQFF
j_call: TRBJ2-1
v_call: TRBV6-5

cdr3_aa: CASSSRPTGSSNIQYF
j_call: TRBJ2-4
v_call: TRBV7-2

cdr3_aa: CASRDSLTGELFF
j_call: TRBJ2-2
v_call: TRBV27

cdr3_aa: CASGYRGPTEAFF
j_call: TRBJ1-1
v_call: TRBV5-4

cdr3_aa: CASSLELAETQYF
j_call: TRBJ2-5
v_call: TRBV5-4

cdr3_aa: CASSRRRSGGSSDTQYF
j_call: TRBJ2-3
v_call: TRBV18

cdr3_aa: CASSPWNGANNEQFF
j_call: TRBJ2-1
v_call: TRBV3-1/TRBV3-2

cdr3_aa: CAWSQGYEQYF
j_call: TRBJ2-7
v_call: TRBV30

cdr3_aa: CASSLTSQPEAFF
j_call: TRBJ1-1
v_call: TRBV7-9

cdr3_aa: CASSEQVGGSGYTF
j_call: TRBJ1-2
v_call: TRBV6-1